This T cell receptor beta chain originates from a study of blood T cell repertoires in COVID-19. Across the whole study: T cells, B-cell-depleted T cells, or PBMCs supplied cDNA or gDNA.

The junction had 2 bases not matched to a gene; V was cut back by 2 bases and J by 4 bases. This CDR3 contains 13 residues. Germline CDR1 is SGHKS and CDR2 is YYEKEE (reference sequence). Under the authors' procedure: Estimation of nucleated cell counts relied on the amplification of reference gene primers. TCRdb keeps only in-frame clones here, not all; method: immunoSEQ multiplex PCR. From that table come the V and J calls and clone size; the DNA was used to work out D and trimming. This sample has 35,000 to 45,000 clones, with around 79% found just once. The V gene is TRBV5-5, the J gene TRBJ1-1, with TRBD1 matching over 7 bases. The specimen was peripheral blood. This TCR was sampled from a man between 65 and 85 years old with acute or convalescent COVID-19. The CDR3 nucleotides are TGTGCCAGCAGCTTTTCAGGGGGCACTGAAGCTTTCTTT. Translating it yields CASSFSGGTEAFF.